A single sample is the source of the 30 T cell receptor beta chains below, sequenced in a study of a mutant IDH1 vaccine in newly diagnosed glioma. What these receptors recognize is not known. Time point described: week 47, end of study. The vaccine gave 300 ug of a 20-mer mutant IDH1 peptide subcutaneously per dose. Here immunoSEQ multiplex PCR was the method, and the copy in TCRdb shows in-frame clones only, minus some. Of roughly 13,000 clones in the sample, roughly 79% were seen once. Material: PBMCs, obtained from a glioma patient whose treatment included an IDH1 peptide vaccine. These receptor sequences come from a woman between 35 and 50 years old with glioma.

The chain joins TRBV7-9 to TRBJ1-5; the D is unclear. Germline V gives CDR1 SEHNR, CDR2 FQNEAQ (reference sequence). The length of the CDR3 is 13 residues. Trimming took 5 bases from V and 5 from J, leaving 10 bases between them. In DNA form, the CDR3 reads TGTGCCAGCAGCGAAACAGATTATCAGCCCCAGCATTTT. Encoded protein: CASSETDYQPQHF. The variable domain in full, with the rest retrieved from reference TRBV7-9 and TRBJ1-5, is DTGVSQNPRHKITKRGQNVTFRCDPISEHNRLYWYRQTLGQGPEFLTYFQNEAQLEKSRLLSDRFSAERPKGSFSTLEIQRTEQGDSAMYLCASSETDYQPQHFGDGTRLSIL.

The rearrangement uses TRBV28 and TRBJ2-7, with no clear D. This CDR3 has 15 residues. Germline CDR1 and CDR2: MDHEN and SYDVKM. Trimming left V 4 bases short and J 3 bases short, with 16 bases between. In DNA, the CDR3 is TGTGCCAGCAGTTCGCCCTTTATGGTACTCTACGAGCAGTACTTC. Its protein is CASSSPFMVLYEQYF.

The chain links TRBV5-4 to TRBJ2-3, with 9 bases fitting TRBD2. The CDR3 has 13 amino acids. The J segment lost 14 bases and the V segment lost 3 bases, leaving 10 bases of the junction unmatched. Germline CDR1 and CDR2: SGHNT and YYREEE (reference sequence). In DNA form, the CDR3 reads TGTGCCAGCAGCTGGAGATTAGCGGGGGCATGGTATTTT. The encoded protein is CASSWRLAGAWYF.

This clone was counted between two and nine times. The chain combines TRBV10-3 with TRBJ1-6, with 8 bases lining up with TRBD1. The V gene's germline CDR1 is ENHRY and CDR2 SYGVKD. This CDR3 has 18 amino acids. V was clipped by 5 bases and J by 4 bases; unmatched bases: 13. The CDR3: CAISHHGQGKSYNSPLHF. The CDR3 bases are TGTGCCATCAGTCATCACGGACAGGGTAAATCTTATAATTCACCCCTCCACTTT.

The chain is built from TRBV5-6 and TRBJ2-1; perhaps TRBD2 as D (6 bases). The ends were cut back, 4 bases at V and 9 bases at J, with 17 bases in the middle. The germline CDR1 and CDR2 sequences are SGHDT and YYEEEE. The CDR3 length is 14 residues. As DNA, the CDR3 is TGTGCCAGCAGCACCGGGACTGGAGCCCTTGAGCAGTTCTTC. As protein: CASSTGTGALEQFF.

J is TRBJ2-1 and V is TRBV4-1, with 10 positions matching TRBD2. This CDR3 has 15 residues. V lost 5 bases, J lost 1 base, and 2 bases stayed unmatched. Looked up from germline, CDR1 is MGHRA and CDR2 is YSYEKL. The CDR3: CASSIAGGSYNEQFF. CDR3 nucleotides: TGCGCCAGCAGCATAGCGGGAGGTTCCTACAATGAGCAGTTCTTC.

The chain uses TRBV2 and TRBJ1-1; D is perhaps TRBD1 (6 bases). The CDR3 consists of 14 residues. The germline gives CDR1 SNHLY, CDR2 FYNNEI. V lost 8 bases, J lost 5 bases, and 18 bases lay in between. The CDR3 is CASRPPGAGTEAFF. The CDR3 bases are TGTGCCAGCCGTCCCCCGGGGGCAGGGACTGAAGCTTTCTTT.

J is TRBJ2-1 and V is TRBV9; TRBD2 aligns across 11 bases. Looked up from germline, CDR1 is SGDLS and CDR2 is YYNGEE. The CDR3 sequence is 17 residues long. V lost 0 bases, J lost 3 bases, and 5 bases stayed unmatched. The CDR3 region has the DNA TGTGCCAGCAGCGTAGATCGGGGGACTAGCGGCTACAATGAGCAGTTCTTC. This gives the protein CASSVDRGTSGYNEQFF.

The chain employs TRBV11-1 and TRBJ2-1; D not resolved. With 8 bases removed from V and 3 bases from J, the gap between germline ends came to 14 bases. The germline V gene has CDR1 SGHAT and CDR2 FQDESV (reference sequence). The CDR3 spans 14 residues. The CDR3 is CASSRRVGYNEQFF. The CDR3 DNA reads as TGTGCCAGCTCCCGAAGGGTGGGCTACAATGAGCAGTTCTTC.

This clone was seen just once. The V and J genes are TRBV7-2 and TRBJ2-7; no reliable D call. The V end lost 5 bases, the J end lost 2 bases, and 10 bases lay between the germline ends. The CDR3 length is 13 residues. Germline V gives CDR1 SGHTA, CDR2 FQGNSA. The CDR3 here is CASSDQPTYEQYF. The CDR3 DNA is TGTGCCAGCAGCGACCAGCCCACCTACGAGCAGTACTTC. Filled out from reference TRBV7-2 and TRBJ2-7, the complete variable domain reads GAGVSQSPSNKVTEKGKDVELRCDPISGHTALYWYRQSLGQGLEFLIYFQGNSAPDKSGLPSDRFSAERTGGSVSTLTIQRTQQEDSAVYLCASSDQPTYEQYFGPGTRLTVT.

This rearrangement joins TRBV5-1 to TRBJ1-2; 7 nucleotides align to TRBD1. This CDR3 has 13 amino acids. Germline loops: CDR1 SGHRS, CDR2 YFSETQ. Germline trimming cut 0 bases from V and 7 bases from J; bases unmatched to any gene: 3. The CDR3 reads CASSLGQGGGYTF. The DNA of the CDR3 is TGCGCCAGCAGCTTGGGACAGGGAGGTGGCTACACCTTC.

The chain joins TRBV6-6 to TRBJ1-5, with unresolved D. Trimming cost V 7 bases and J 10 bases, with 14 bases left between them. Germline lookup yields CDR1 MNHNY and CDR2 SVGAGI (reference sequence). The CDR3 has 12 residues. The CDR3 here is CASTRSGGPQHF. CDR3 sequence (DNA): TGTGCCAGCACACGCAGTGGTGGACCCCAGCATTTT.

The V call is TRBV20-1, the J call TRBJ1-2, with D unclear. Per germline, CDR1 DFQATT and CDR2 SNEGSKA (reference sequence). The CDR3 extends over 11 amino acids. Deletions cut 0 bases from V and 6 bases from J, with 5 bases between. The CDR3 DNA is TGCAGTGCTAGAGATCTGGATGGCTACACCTTC. Translating gives CSARDLDGYTF.

A few counts support this clone. The chain has TRBV6-1 and TRBJ2-3, with D possibly TRBD2 on 6 matching bases. Germline assignment: CDR1 MNHNS and CDR2 SASEGT. This CDR3 spans 11 amino acids. V lost 10 bases and J 6 bases, leaving 11 bases between the germline ends. The CDR3 nucleotides read TGTGCCATGAGACTAGGGGATACGCAGTATTTT. Protein product: CAMRLGDTQYF.

The genes are TRBV12-2 and TRBJ2-7; the D call in the table, TRBD1, was not verified against the DNA. TRBV12-2 counts as a pseudogene. The CDR3 covers 19 residues. CDR3 in amino acids: CASRLPTGWFLRDSYEQYF. The CDR3 nucleotides read TGTGCAAGTCGCTTACCGACAGGGTGGTTCCTAAGGGACTCCTACGAGCAGTACTTC.

The rearrangement links TRBV10-3 to TRBJ2-2; 7 bases are shared with TRBD1. Germline CDR1 is ENHRY and CDR2 is SYGVKD. This CDR3 contains 16 residues. V shed 3 bases and J 1 base; nucleotides not matched to a gene: 5. CDR3 nucleotide sequence: TGTGCCATCAGTGAAACCGGGACAGAGAACACCGGGGAGCTGTTTTTT. Protein: CAISETGTENTGELFF.

This clone was observed a handful of times. J is TRBJ1-1 and V is TRBV9; D ambiguous. CDR3 size: 11 residues. Germline-derived CDR1 and CDR2 are SGDLS and YYNGEE. Trimming shortened V by 7 bases and J by 7 bases, and 11 bases separated the two germline ends. CDR3 DNA sequence: TGTGCCAGCGGCAGGCGGGATGAAGCTTTCTTT. Its protein product is CASGRRDEAFF.

The chain is built from TRBV2 and TRBJ2-7, with 9 bases lining up with TRBD1. J was trimmed by 3 bases and V by 2 bases; bases with no gene match: 2. There are 14 residues in the CDR3. CDR1 and CDR2 from the germline V gene are SNHLY and FYNNEI. CDR3 coding DNA: TGTGCCAGCAGTGAATACAGGGGGCTCTACGAGCAGTACTTC. This gives the protein CASSEYRGLYEQYF.

The rearrangement uses TRBV11-3 and TRBJ2-7; no clear D gene. Trimming pared 5 bases from V and 7 bases from J, leaving 21 bases between. The CDR3 has 15 residues. Germline CDR1 is SGHNT and CDR2 is YENEEA. CDR3 protein: CASSPYGSRAGEQYF. In nucleotides, the CDR3 is TGTGCCAGCAGCCCTTATGGGTCACGGGCCGGGGAGCAGTACTTC.

This clone showed up just once. CDR3 region: CASSFGTGTYEQYF. DNA for the CDR3: TGTGCCAGCAGCTTCGGGACAGGGACCTACGAGCAGTACTTC. V is TRBV7-2 and J is TRBJ2-7, with 9 bases fitting TRBD1. Trimming cost V 3 bases and J 2 bases; bases outside gene matches: 2. This CDR3 spans 14 amino acids. Germline V gene lookup returns CDR1 SGHTA and CDR2 FQGNSA. Full variable domain (remainder filled in from reference TRBV7-2 and TRBJ2-7): GAGVSQSPSNKVTEKGKDVELRCDPISGHTALYWYRQSLGQGLEFLIYFQGNSAPDKSGLPSDRFSAERTGGSVSTLTIQRTQQEDSAVYLCASSFGTGTYEQYFGPGTRLTVT.

The J gene is TRBJ2-1, the V gene TRBV7-6; possible D gene TRBD1, 5 bases. CDR3 size: 15 residues. Trimming left V 5 bases short and J 0 bases short, with 11 bases between. CDR1 and CDR2 from the germline V gene are SGHVS and FNYEAQ. The CDR3 region is CASSAGRGSYNEQFF. CDR3 bases: TGTGCCAGCAGCGCCGGAAGGGGCTCCTACAATGAGCAGTTCTTC.

CDR3 loop: CASISSGPKAEAFF. CDR3 bases: TGTGCCAGCATCAGTTCAGGCCCCAAGGCTGAAGCTTTCTTT. The J gene is TRBJ1-1, the V gene TRBV28, with D hard to call. Germline CDR1 MDHEN, CDR2 SYDVKM. V was cut by 7 bases and J by 6 bases, with 18 bases left in between. This CDR3 region has 14 residues.

The chain has TRBV5-6 and TRBJ1-5; D gene uncertain. Trimming took 2 bases from V and 5 from J, leaving 5 bases between them. This CDR3 region has 12 residues. The germline V gene has CDR1 SGHDT and CDR2 YYEEEE. The CDR3 region is CASSFGDQPQHF. The CDR3 DNA reads TGTGCCAGCAGCTTCGGAGATCAGCCCCAGCATTTT.

The chain couples TRBV5-1 to TRBJ1-2; TRBD1 matches at 7 bases. This CDR3 spans 13 amino acids. V was pared by 0 bases and J by 6 bases, with 2 bases of the junction left unmatched. Per germline, CDR1 SGHRS and CDR2 YFSETQ. The DNA of the CDR3 is TGCGCCAGCAGCTTGGAGCAGGGGGATGGCTACACCTTC. This translates into CASSLEQGDGYTF.

J is TRBJ1-5 and V is TRBV28; D is perhaps TRBD1 (6 bases). V was cut by 6 bases and J by 7 bases, with 13 bases left in between. From germline, CDR1 is MDHEN and CDR2 SYDVKM. The length of the CDR3 is 13 residues. Written as DNA, the CDR3 is TGTGCCAGCAGCCCCTACAGGGCCCAGCCCCAGCATTTT. It is translated as CASSPYRAQPQHF.

V gene TRBV4-1 combines with J gene TRBJ2-7, with 9 bases identical to TRBD1. There are 14 residues in the CDR3. After removal of 4 bases from V and 2 bases from J, the junction contained 3 bases not matched to a gene. Germline CDR1 reads MGHRA; CDR2 reads YSYEKL. CDR3 sequence reads: CASSPGTGTYEQYF. CDR3 DNA sequence: TGCGCCAGCAGCCCCGGGACAGGGACCTACGAGCAGTACTTC.

J is TRBJ2-7 and V is TRBV4-2; unclear D gene. This CDR3 is built from 12 residues. V lost 0 bases to trimming and J lost 5 bases, with 5 bases between them. Germline loops: CDR1 LGHNA, CDR2 YNFKEQ. CDR3 in amino acids: CASSQENDEQYF. The CDR3 DNA follows: TGTGCCAGCAGCCAAGAGAATGACGAGCAGTACTTC.

The V gene is TRBV25-1, the J gene TRBJ1-3, with 7 bases fitting TRBD1. Germline V gives CDR1 MGHDK, CDR2 SYGVNS. Germline trimming cut 3 bases from V and 3 bases from J; bases unmatched to any gene: 5. The CDR3 covers 15 residues. The CDR3 nucleotides read TGTGCCAGCAGTGACAGGGGGATGAATGGAAACACCATATATTTT. Translation: CASSDRGMNGNTIYF.

The rearrangement links TRBV7-2 to TRBJ2-6; the D is unclear. Trimming took 0 bases from V and 0 from J, leaving 9 bases between them. Germline lookup yields CDR1 SGHTA and CDR2 FQGNSA. This CDR3 contains 17 residues. CDR3 nucleotide sequence: TGTGCCAGCAGCTTAGCGCACCGGGCCTCTGGGGCCAACGTCCTGACTTTC. Protein product: CASSLAHRASGANVLTF.

The V gene is TRBV4-3, the J gene TRBJ2-7; 7 bases align to TRBD1. Looked up from germline, CDR1 is LGHNA and CDR2 is YSLEER. The CDR3 sequence is 15 residues long. J lost 3 bases, V lost 0 bases, and 5 bases had no gene match. The CDR3 reads CASSQDRGTDYEQYF. The DNA for the CDR3 is TGCGCCAGCAGCCAAGATCGAGGGACAGACTACGAGCAGTACTTC.